This TCR beta chain was documented in a study of T-cell reconstitution after alpha-beta-depleted transplantation in children. Deletions cut 0 bases from V and 1 base from J, with 5 bases between. The germline V gene encodes CDR1 SGHRS and CDR2 YFSETQ. The CDR3 is 13 amino acids. TCRbeta library construction was performed incorporating unique molecular identifiers. TCRdb analysed the PCR reads with MiXCR anew, one entry per CDR3 protein. The sample lists nearly 550,000 distinct CDR3 sequences; approximately 16% were seen once. This rearrangement joins TRBV5-1 to TRBJ2-7; D gene unclear. The input for sequencing was PBMCs from the stem cell graft donor, taken from the stem cell graft. This clonotype was obtained from a human donor who donated a stem cell graft to a child with acute lymphoblastic leukemia. In nucleotides, the CDR3 is TGCGCCAGCAGCTTGGATGCGTCCTACGAGCAGTACTTC. This translates into CASSLDASYEQYF.